These 8 T cell receptor beta chains share one sample of origin, sequenced in a study of cytomegalovirus exposure and HLA in healthy donors. Data came from immunoSEQ multiplex PCR; TCRdb stores just in-frame clones and leaves some out. The table shows about 76,000 clones, with roughly 92% occurring only once. Source material: PBMCs. Every receptor here comes from a woman aged 18-30 years in good health and CMV-seropositive.

This clone was seen once. The V gene is TRBV5-1, the J gene TRBJ2-7, with 7 positions matching TRBD2. With 4 bases clipped from V and 4 bases from J, the junction kept 8 bases outside the gene matches. CDR3 length: 14 amino acids. Per germline, CDR1 SGHRS and CDR2 YFSETQ. CDR3 amino acids: CASSLTSARYEQYF. CDR3 nucleotides: TGCGCCAGCAGCCTCACTAGCGCGAGGTACGAGCAGTACTTC.

The chain uses TRBV6-6 and TRBJ2-4, with D uncertain. The V end was cut by 3 bases, the J end by 5 bases, with 5 bases between. Germline V gene lookup returns CDR1 MNHNY and CDR2 SVGAGI (reference sequence). The CDR3 has 12 amino acids. CDR3 bases: TGTGCCAGCAGTTATCAGGAAAACATTCAGTACTTC. Protein sequence: CASSYQENIQYF.

The chain uses TRBV11-2 and TRBJ2-7; 11 bases are shared with TRBD1. J lost 3 bases, V lost 3 bases, and 4 bases had no gene match. This CDR3 is built from 15 residues. Per germline, CDR1 SGHAT and CDR2 FQNNGV. Written as DNA, the CDR3 is TGTGCCAGCAGCTTTCCGGGACAGGGGGTCTACGAGCAGTACTTC. Residues: CASSFPGQGVYEQYF.

This clone was seen a few times. The CDR3 here is CASSLPSGGSQDTQYF. For the CDR3, the DNA is TGTGCCAGCAGCTTGCCTAGCGGGGGGTCGCAGGATACGCAGTATTTT. The chain links TRBV5-4 to TRBJ2-3; 11 bases match TRBD2. In germline, CDR1 is SGHNT, CDR2 YYREEE (reference sequence). The CDR3 extends over 16 amino acids. The V gene end was trimmed by 1 base and the J gene end by 6 bases; junction bases not matched to a gene: 7.

This chain uses TRBV19 with TRBJ1-1; no reliable D call. This CDR3 has 16 residues. Trimming shortened V by 5 bases and J by 6 bases, and 22 bases separated the two germline ends. Germline V lookup: CDR1 LNHDA, CDR2 SQIVND (reference sequence). The CDR3 DNA is TGTGCCAGTAGTGGGTTGACTGCCCCAGCGGAGGCTGAAGCTTTCTTT. Protein product: CASSGLTAPAEAEAFF.

The rearrangement joins TRBV21-1 to TRBJ1-2; the DNA was not compared with TRBD1, the D call given in the table. TRBV21-1 is an annotated pseudogene. CDR3 length: 10 amino acids. DNA of the CDR3: TGTGCCAAAATGGGGCACGGCTACACCTTC. Protein: CAKMGHGYTF.

CDR3 bases: TGTGCCAGCAGTGAACAGACAGGGGGAAATGGCTACACCTTC. It specifies CASSEQTGGNGYTF. This chain uses TRBV2 with TRBJ1-2; 9 nucleotides agree with TRBD1. The germline V gene encodes CDR1 SNHLY and CDR2 FYNNEI. The CDR3 has 14 residues. The trim removed 2 bases at V and 6 bases at J, leaving 4 bases unmatched.

V usage is TRBV5-1 and J usage is TRBJ2-7; perhaps TRBD2 as D (7 bases). The V end was cut by 0 bases, the J end by 1 base, with 11 bases between. The CDR3 runs to 15 residues. Germline CDR1 reads SGHRS; CDR2 reads YFSETQ. The CDR3 reads CASSLGGGGSYEQYF. The CDR3 nucleotides read TGCGCCAGCAGCTTGGGGGGGGGCGGGTCCTACGAGCAGTACTTC.